This is a list of T cell receptor beta chains from one sample in a study of cytomegalovirus exposure and HLA in healthy donors. Produced via immunoSEQ multiplex PCR; TCRdb's table is partial and in-frame only. In the table there are some 190,000 clones, under 85% of which are singletons. Sequenced: PBMCs. Receptor source: a woman aged 18-29 years in good health and CMV-seronegative. The CDR3 runs from the conserved cysteine through the conserved F or W. The order of the fields is CDR3 DNA, CDR3 protein, D gene, J gene, clone size, V gene. The D gene is left open where the match is weak. Part of the rows lack a size; the others show once, few, many or a class for expanded clones.

cdr3_nt: TGTGCCAGCAGCTTAGCGGGAGGTTACGAGCAGTACTTC
cdr3_aa: CASSLAGGYEQYF
d_call: .
j_call: TRBJ2-7
clone_size: .
v_call: TRBV7-6

cdr3_nt: TGTGCCAGCAGCCTCGGGGGGCCGAACACTGAAGCTTTCTTT
cdr3_aa: CASSLGGPNTEAFF
d_call: .
j_call: TRBJ1-1
clone_size: .
v_call: TRBV28

cdr3_nt: TGCGCCAGCAGCGAGGGACACCGGAACACTGAAGCTTTCTTT
cdr3_aa: CASSEGHRNTEAFF
d_call: .
j_call: TRBJ1-1
clone_size: few
v_call: TRBV4-1

cdr3_nt: TGTGCCAGCTCAGAGCGGGGGCTAATCTACGAGCAGTACTTC
cdr3_aa: CASSERGLIYEQYF
d_call: TRBD2
j_call: TRBJ2-7
clone_size: .
v_call: TRBV18

cdr3_nt: TGCAGTGGCCGGGACTTTAATGAGCAGTTCTTC
cdr3_aa: CSGRDFNEQFF
d_call: .
j_call: TRBJ2-1
clone_size: once
v_call: TRBV20-1

cdr3_nt: TGTGCCAGTAGTTTTTGGCGGCAGAGTAACTATGGCTACACCTTC
cdr3_aa: CASSFWRQSNYGYTF
d_call: .
j_call: TRBJ1-2
clone_size: few
v_call: TRBV19

cdr3_nt: TGCGCCAGCAGCGAAGGGACAGGGGGGTCACCCCTCCACTTT
cdr3_aa: CASSEGTGGSPLHF
d_call: TRBD1
j_call: TRBJ1-6
clone_size: once
v_call: TRBV5-1

cdr3_nt: TGCGCCAGCAGCCAAGATCAGGGGTTTACAGATACGCAGTATTTT
cdr3_aa: CASSQDQGFTDTQYF
d_call: .
j_call: TRBJ2-3
clone_size: .
v_call: TRBV4-3

cdr3_nt: TGCGCCAGCAGCTTGGGTGGTCGGCTAGCGGGGTCCTACGAGCAGTACTTC
cdr3_aa: CASSLGGRLAGSYEQYF
d_call: TRBD2
j_call: TRBJ2-7
clone_size: .
v_call: TRBV5-1

cdr3_nt: TGTGCCAGCAGTCTAACAGGGGGCGGCGAGCAGTACTTC
cdr3_aa: CASSLTGGGEQYF
d_call: TRBD1
j_call: TRBJ2-7
clone_size: .
v_call: TRBV11-3

cdr3_nt: TGTGCCAGCAGCGTAGGGGGACAGCAGCAAGAGACCCAGTACTTC
cdr3_aa: CASSVGGQQQETQYF
d_call: TRBD1
j_call: TRBJ2-5
clone_size: .
v_call: TRBV9

cdr3_nt: TGTGCCTGGAGTTATAATAGCGGGAGTTGGCCAGATACGCAGTATTTT
cdr3_aa: CAWSYNSGSWPDTQYF
d_call: TRBD2
j_call: TRBJ2-3
clone_size: .
v_call: TRBV30

cdr3_nt: TGTGCCAGTAGTGCCTACAGCCATGGGCAGTTCTTC
cdr3_aa: CASSAYSHGQFF
d_call: .
j_call: TRBJ2-1
clone_size: .
v_call: TRBV19

cdr3_nt: TGTGCCAGTAGGGTCAGGTACAATCAGCCCCAGCATTTT
cdr3_aa: CASRVRYNQPQHF
d_call: .
j_call: TRBJ1-5
clone_size: once
v_call: TRBV19

cdr3_nt: TGTGCCAGCACGACAGAGAACACCGGGGAGCTGTTTTTT
cdr3_aa: CASTTENTGELFF
d_call: .
j_call: TRBJ2-2
clone_size: once
v_call: TRBV28

cdr3_nt: TGTGCCTGGAGCCTACAGGGGGGAACCTATGGCTACACCTTC
cdr3_aa: CAWSLQGGTYGYTF
d_call: TRBD1
j_call: TRBJ1-2
clone_size: .
v_call: TRBV30

cdr3_nt: TGTGCCAGTAGTATTAGCGGGGGTGGTACCGGGGAGCTGTTTTTT
cdr3_aa: CASSISGGGTGELFF
d_call: TRBD2
j_call: TRBJ2-2
clone_size: .
v_call: TRBV19

cdr3_nt: TGTGCCAGCAGTCGGGCGGGGGCCCAAGAGACCCAGTACTTC
cdr3_aa: CASSRAGAQETQYF
d_call: .
j_call: TRBJ2-5
clone_size: .
v_call: TRBV27

cdr3_nt: TGTGCCATAGGACAGGGAGAGTCGGTTTTCTTT
cdr3_aa: CAIGQGESVFF
d_call: TRBD1
j_call: TRBJ1-1
clone_size: .
v_call: TRBV10-3

cdr3_nt: TGCGCCAGCAGTGAGTCAAGGGTGGGGGGGGATGAGCAGTTCTTC
cdr3_aa: CASSESRVGGDEQFF
d_call: TRBD2
j_call: TRBJ2-1
clone_size: .
v_call: TRBV10-1